The 18 T cell receptor beta chains below come from one sample, sequenced in a study of STAT3 mutations in large granular lymphocyte leukemia. Study results and caveats: Every T-LGLL patient had at least one immunodominant TCRbeta clonotype.

No antigens are known for them. This table comes from immunoSEQ multiplex PCR, and its TCRdb copy is limited to in-frame clones, with some not included. The sample yields about 3,800 clones, 30% to 40% seen once. Sequencing was carried out using peripheral blood mononuclear cells. The receptor source for this set is a man aged 55-75 years with T-cell large granular lymphocyte leukemia. Some clones in this sample may be carry-over from other donors' samples.

The rearrangement joins TRBV7-9 to TRBJ2-5, with D possibly being TRBD2 (6 bases). V was cut by 3 bases and J by 4 bases, with 21 bases left in between. Looked up from germline, CDR1 is SEHNR and CDR2 is FQNEAQ (reference sequence). CDR3 length: 17 amino acids. This chain's CDR3 is CASSFSLTGEGRETQYF. In DNA form, the CDR3 reads TGTGCCAGCAGCTTTAGTTTGACGGGAGAGGGGAGAGAGACCCAGTACTTC.

This CDR3 reads CAWSPGDGYTF. In DNA, the CDR3 is TGTGCCTGGAGTCCAGGGGATGGCTACACCTTC. The chain is built from TRBV30 and TRBJ1-2, with D possibly matching TRBD1 (6 bases). Germline V gives CDR1 GTSNPN, CDR2 SVGIG (reference sequence). This CDR3 is 11 amino acids long. The V gene lost 2 bases and the J gene lost 6 bases, with 7 bases spanning the gap.

This sequence joins TRBV13 and TRBJ2-3, with a weak D call TRBD2 (6 bases). Trimming cost V 6 bases and J 9 bases, with 13 bases left between them. The germline V gene encodes CDR1 PRHDT and CDR2 FYEKMQ (reference sequence). The CDR3 contains 12 residues. CDR3 bases: TGTGCCAGCAGTGTAGGAGGGTTCACGCAGTATTTT. Amino acids: CASSVGGFTQYF.

This chain uses TRBV27 with TRBJ2-7; D may be TRBD1 (5 bases). Germline V gene lookup returns CDR1 MNHEY and CDR2 SMNVEV (reference sequence). The CDR3 loop spans 14 amino acids. The V and J ends lost 6 bases and 0 bases respectively, with 12 bases between them. The CDR3: CASRITGDSYEQYF. In nucleotides, the CDR3 is TGTGCCAGCAGGATCACAGGAGACTCCTACGAGCAGTACTTC.

This clone came up a few times. The chain employs TRBV7-2 and TRBJ1-2; tentatively, D is TRBD1 (6 bases). V lost 5 bases to trimming and J lost 4 bases, with 11 bases between them. CDR1 and CDR2 (germline): SGHTA, FQGNSA. The CDR3 has 13 residues. The CDR3: CASSGRGTYGYTF. As DNA, the CDR3 is TGTGCCAGCAGCGGAAGGGGGACCTATGGCTACACCTTC. Together with reference TRBV7-2 and TRBJ1-2, the CDR3 gives the full variable domain: GAGVSQSPSNKVTEKGKDVELRCDPISGHTALYWYRQSLGQGLEFLIYFQGNSAPDKSGLPSDRFSAERTGGSVSTLTIQRTQQEDSAVYLCASSGRGTYGYTFGSGTRLTVV.

The J gene is TRBJ2-1, the V gene TRBV5-1; 13 nucleotides match TRBD2. CDR1 is SGHRS and CDR2 is YFSETQ in the germline V gene. This CDR3 has 16 residues. J gave up 8 bases and V 4 bases, and 9 bases lay outside the gene matches. CDR3 in DNA: TGCGCCAGCAGCGCTAGGACTAGCGGGGGCCGGGATGAGCAGTTCTTC. This codes for CASSARTSGGRDEQFF. Looking up the rest from reference TRBV5-1 and TRBJ2-1 gives the full variable domain: KAGVTQTPRYLIKTRGQQVTLSCSPISGHRSVSWYQQTPGQGLQFLFEYFSETQRNKGNFPGRFSGRQFSNSRSEMNVSTLELGDSALYLCASSARTSGGRDEQFFGPGTRLTVL.

The chain is built from TRBV7-9 and TRBJ1-2; D unresolved. The CDR3 is made up of 11 amino acids. Trimming left V 1 base short and J 7 bases short, with 4 bases between. The germline V gene has CDR1 SEHNR and CDR2 FQNEAQ (reference sequence). This CDR3 reads CASSLGPGYTF. CDR3 coding DNA: TGTGCCAGCAGCTTAGGCCCTGGCTACACCTTC.

This chain links TRBV30 with TRBJ2-1; 11 nucleotides agree with TRBD2. CDR3 size: 13 residues. CDR1 and CDR2 (germline): GTSNPN, SVGIG (reference sequence). The trim removed 2 bases at V and 12 bases at J, leaving 6 bases unmatched. The CDR3, as DNA: TGTGCCTGGAGTACTACTAGCGGGGGTAGGCAGTTCTTC. This sequence encodes CAWSTTSGGRQFF. The whole variable domain, remainder taken from reference TRBV30 and TRBJ2-1, is SQTIHQWPATLVQPVGSPLSLECTVEGTSNPNLYWYRQAAGRGLQLLFYSVGIGQISSEVPQNLSASRPQDRQFILSSKKLLLSDSGFYLCAWSTTSGGRQFFGPGTRLTVL.

The V and J genes are TRBV30 and TRBJ2-7, with 7 bases aligning to TRBD2. The CDR3 spans 15 residues. Germline CDR1 and CDR2: GTSNPN and SVGIG (reference sequence). V lost 0 bases and J lost 3; bases outside the gene matches: 8. This chain's CDR3 is CAWSVGSGVVYEQYF. The CDR3 region has the DNA TGTGCCTGGAGTGTAGGAAGCGGGGTGGTCTACGAGCAGTACTTC.

CDR3 region: CASNLRGTDTQYF. As DNA, the CDR3 is TGCGCCAGCAATCTCAGGGGCACAGATACGCAGTATTTT. V gene TRBV10-2 combines with J gene TRBJ2-3, with D maybe TRBD1 (5 bases). The CDR3 covers 13 residues. Germline V CDR1 and CDR2: WSHSY, SAAADI. V was trimmed by 7 bases and J by 1 base, leaving 9 bases between them.

This clone has just a few counts. The chain links TRBV7-9 to TRBJ1-6; TRBD1 is a possible D gene (5 bases). The V gene's germline CDR1 is SEHNR and CDR2 FQNEAQ (reference sequence). Trimming removed 5 bases from V and 9 bases from J, with 14 bases in between. The CDR3 covers 14 residues. The CDR3 protein is CASSEDSHTSPLHF. The CDR3 region has the DNA TGTGCCAGCAGCGAAGACAGCCACACTTCACCCCTCCACTTT.

The rearrangement joins TRBV30 to TRBJ2-3, with 7 positions matching TRBD2. CDR1 is GTSNPN, CDR2 SVGIG, per germline (reference sequence). Trimming at V came to 4 bases and at J to 3 bases, leaving 7 bases not matched to a gene. The CDR3 totals 14 residues. Here the CDR3 reads CAWTRGGETDTQYF. In nucleotides, the CDR3 is TGTGCCTGGACTCGGGGAGGGGAGACAGATACGCAGTATTTT.

The V and J genes are TRBV7-9 and TRBJ2-7, with a tentative D call TRBD1 (5 bases). In germline, CDR1 is SEHNR, CDR2 FQNEAQ (reference sequence). The CDR3 has 13 amino acids. With 4 bases removed from V and 0 bases from J, the gap between germline ends came to 7 bases. The CDR3 sequence is CASSSRASYEQYF. The CDR3 region has the DNA TGTGCCAGCAGCTCCAGGGCCTCCTACGAGCAGTACTTC. Looking up the rest from reference TRBV7-9 and TRBJ2-7 gives the full variable domain: DTGVSQNPRHKITKRGQNVTFRCDPISEHNRLYWYRQTLGQGPEFLTYFQNEAQLEKSRLLSDRFSAERPKGSFSTLEIQRTEQGDSAMYLCASSSRASYEQYFGPGTRLTVT.

The chain links TRBV30 to TRBJ2-5; 13 bases agree with TRBD2. The junction had 6 bases not matched to a gene; V was cut back by 7 bases and J by 4 bases. This CDR3 region has 14 residues. Germline V CDR1 and CDR2: GTSNPN, SVGIG (reference sequence). CDR3 amino acids: CASHGLAGAETQYF. The CDR3 DNA follows: TGTGCCTCTCACGGACTAGCGGGAGCAGAGACCCAGTACTTC.

The chain recombines TRBV18 with TRBJ2-5, with no clear D. V lost 2 bases and J 3 bases, leaving 13 bases between the germline ends. The CDR3 has 15 residues. Germline loops: CDR1 KGHSH, CDR2 LQKENI. The CDR3 nucleotides read TGTGCCAGCTCACCATTTTTCCAGGCCGAAGAGACCCAGTACTTC. Translating it yields CASSPFFQAEETQYF.

This sequence joins TRBV30 and TRBJ1-1; D is ambiguous. Germline CDR1 and CDR2: GTSNPN and SVGIG (reference sequence). V was pared by 2 bases and J by 3 bases, with 7 bases between. This CDR3 contains 12 residues. Written as DNA, the CDR3 is TGTGCCTGGAGTAGGGCCTACACTGAAGCTTTCTTT. The encoded protein is CAWSRAYTEAFF.

The chain uses TRBV5-1 and TRBJ1-1; TRBD1 aligns across 10 bases. The CDR3 covers 14 residues. Germline V gene sequence: CDR1 SGHRS, CDR2 YFSETQ. J lost 5 bases, V lost 5 bases, and 6 bases had no gene match. This CDR3 is CASRPWTGGTEAFF. The CDR3 DNA sequence: TGCGCCAGCAGACCGTGGACAGGGGGGACTGAAGCTTTCTTT.

The chain carries TRBV5-1 and TRBJ2-7, with D possibly TRBD1 on 6 matching bases. CDR1 SGHRS and CDR2 YFSETQ come from the germline V gene. Between the trimmed V and J ends, which lost 4 bases and 3 bases, there was a span of 17 bases. The CDR3 loop spans 15 amino acids. CDR3 protein: CASSIAPTGNYEQYF. The CDR3 coding sequence is TGCGCCAGCAGCATCGCTCCGACAGGAAACTACGAGCAGTACTTC.